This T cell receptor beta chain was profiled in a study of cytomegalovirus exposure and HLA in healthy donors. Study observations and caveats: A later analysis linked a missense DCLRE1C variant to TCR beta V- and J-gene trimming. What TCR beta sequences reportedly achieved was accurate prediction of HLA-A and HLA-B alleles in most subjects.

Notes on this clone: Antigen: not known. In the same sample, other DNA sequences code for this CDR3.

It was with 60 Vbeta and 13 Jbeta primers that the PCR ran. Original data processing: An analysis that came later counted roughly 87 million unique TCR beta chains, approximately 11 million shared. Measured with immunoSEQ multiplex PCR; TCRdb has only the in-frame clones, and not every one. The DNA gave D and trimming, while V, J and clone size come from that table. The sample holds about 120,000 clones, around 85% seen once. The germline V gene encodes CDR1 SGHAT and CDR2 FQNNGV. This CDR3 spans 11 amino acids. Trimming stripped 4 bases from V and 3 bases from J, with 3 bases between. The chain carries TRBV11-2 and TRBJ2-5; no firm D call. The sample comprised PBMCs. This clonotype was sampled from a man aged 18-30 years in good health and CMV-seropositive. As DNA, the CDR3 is TGTGCCAGCAGCTCAGAAGAGACCCAGTACTTC. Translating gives CASSSEETQYF. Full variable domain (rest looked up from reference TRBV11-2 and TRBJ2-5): EAGVAQSPRYKIIEKRQSVAFWCNPISGHATLYWYQQILGQGPKLLIQFQNNGVVDDSQLPKDRFSAERLKGVDSTLKIQPAKLEDSAVYLCASSSEETQYFGPGTRLLVL.